This T cell receptor (beta chain) was retrieved from a study of blood T cell repertoires in COVID-19. Looking at the study overall: PBMCs, B-cell-depleted T cells, or T cells provided the cDNA or gDNA that made up the material.

How the authors handled the data: Cell counts per sample came from amplifying reference gene primers. This table comes from immunoSEQ multiplex PCR, and its TCRdb copy is limited to in-frame clones, with some not included. That table furnishes V, J and clone size, whereas the DNA furnished D and trimming. This sample has under 200,000 clones, with about 81% found just once. The CDR3 consists of 16 residues. CDR1 and CDR2 (germline): SEHNR, FQNEAQ (reference sequence). Germline trimming cut 5 bases from V and 3 bases from J; bases unmatched to any gene: 8. This chain connects TRBV7-9 to TRBJ2-3; 10 bases map to TRBD2. Material: peripheral blood. The receptor was derived from a man between 25 and 39 years old with active or convalescent COVID-19. The CDR3 region is CASSKLAGMRTDTQYF. The CDR3 nucleotides are TGTGCCAGCAGCAAACTAGCGGGAATGAGAACAGATACGCAGTATTTT.